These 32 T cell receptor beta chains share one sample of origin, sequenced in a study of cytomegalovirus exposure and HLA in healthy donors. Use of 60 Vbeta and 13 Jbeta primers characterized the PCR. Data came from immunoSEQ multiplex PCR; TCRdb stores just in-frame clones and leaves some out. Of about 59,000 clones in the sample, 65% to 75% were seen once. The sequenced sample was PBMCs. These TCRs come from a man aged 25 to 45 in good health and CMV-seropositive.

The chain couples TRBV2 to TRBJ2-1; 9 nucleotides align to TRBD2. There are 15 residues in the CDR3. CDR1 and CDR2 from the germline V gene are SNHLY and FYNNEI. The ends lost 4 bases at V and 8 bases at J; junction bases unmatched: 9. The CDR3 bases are TGTGCCAGCAGTGCGGCCAGCGGGGGGTATTATGAGCAGTTCTTC. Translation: CASSAASGGYYEQFF.

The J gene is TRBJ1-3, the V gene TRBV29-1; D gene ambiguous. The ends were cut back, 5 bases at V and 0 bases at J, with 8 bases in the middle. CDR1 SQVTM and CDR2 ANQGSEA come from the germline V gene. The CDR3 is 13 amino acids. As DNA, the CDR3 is TGCAGCGTTCGAGTCCCCTCTGGAAACACCATATATTTT. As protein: CSVRVPSGNTIYF.

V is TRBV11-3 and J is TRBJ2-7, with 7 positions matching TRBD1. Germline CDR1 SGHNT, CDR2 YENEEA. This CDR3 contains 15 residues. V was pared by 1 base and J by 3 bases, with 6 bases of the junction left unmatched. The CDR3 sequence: CASSLATGEGYEQYF. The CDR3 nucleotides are TGTGCCAGCAGCTTAGCCACAGGGGAAGGCTACGAGCAGTACTTC.

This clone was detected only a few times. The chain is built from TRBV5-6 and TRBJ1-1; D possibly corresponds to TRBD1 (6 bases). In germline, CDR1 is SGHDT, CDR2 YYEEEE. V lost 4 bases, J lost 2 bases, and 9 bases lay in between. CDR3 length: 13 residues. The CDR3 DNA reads TGTGCCAGCAGCCGAGGGACAAACACTGAAGCTTTCTTT. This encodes CASSRGTNTEAFF.

CDR3 sequence reads: CASSPRQVLTEAFF. CDR3 bases: TGTGCCAGCAGTCCAAGACAGGTACTAACTGAAGCTTTCTTT. The rearrangement links TRBV28 to TRBJ1-1; D possibly corresponds to TRBD1 (6 bases). Germline loops: CDR1 MDHEN, CDR2 SYDVKM. The V end lost 5 bases, the J end lost 5 bases, and 15 bases lay between the germline ends. The CDR3 loop spans 14 amino acids.

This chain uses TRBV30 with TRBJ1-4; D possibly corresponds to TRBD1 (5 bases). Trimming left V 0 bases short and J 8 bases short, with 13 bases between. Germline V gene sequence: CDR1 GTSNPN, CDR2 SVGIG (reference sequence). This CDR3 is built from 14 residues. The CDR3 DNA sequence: TGTGCCTGGAGTGTGTGGCAGGGAACCGAAAAACTGTTTTTT. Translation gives CAWSVWQGTEKLFF.

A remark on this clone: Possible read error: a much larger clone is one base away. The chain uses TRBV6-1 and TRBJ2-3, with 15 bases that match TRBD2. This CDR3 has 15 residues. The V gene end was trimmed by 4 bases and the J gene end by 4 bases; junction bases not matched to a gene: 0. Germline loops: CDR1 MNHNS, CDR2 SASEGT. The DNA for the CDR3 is TGTGCCAGCAGTGGGACTAGCGGGGGGGCAGATACGCAGTATTTT. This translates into CASSGTSGGADTQYF.

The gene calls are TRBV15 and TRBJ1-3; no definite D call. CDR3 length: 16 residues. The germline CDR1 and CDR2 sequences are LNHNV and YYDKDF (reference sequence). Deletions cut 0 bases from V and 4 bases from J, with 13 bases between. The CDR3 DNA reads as TGTGCCACCAGCAGAGATCCTGGGCCGGCGGGAAACACCATATATTTT. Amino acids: CATSRDPGPAGNTIYF.

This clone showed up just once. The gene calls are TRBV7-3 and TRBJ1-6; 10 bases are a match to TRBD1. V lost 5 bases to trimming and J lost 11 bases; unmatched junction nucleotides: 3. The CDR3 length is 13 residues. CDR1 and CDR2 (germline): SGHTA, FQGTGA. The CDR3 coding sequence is TGTGCCAGCAGCCGGGACAGGGGTGCACCCCTCCACTTT. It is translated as CASSRDRGAPLHF.

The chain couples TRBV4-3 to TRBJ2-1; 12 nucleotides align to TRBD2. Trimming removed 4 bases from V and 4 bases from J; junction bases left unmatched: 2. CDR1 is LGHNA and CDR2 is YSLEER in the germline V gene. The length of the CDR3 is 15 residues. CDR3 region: CASSPTSGGYNEQFF. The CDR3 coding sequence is TGCGCCAGCAGCCCCACTAGCGGGGGGTACAATGAGCAGTTCTTC.

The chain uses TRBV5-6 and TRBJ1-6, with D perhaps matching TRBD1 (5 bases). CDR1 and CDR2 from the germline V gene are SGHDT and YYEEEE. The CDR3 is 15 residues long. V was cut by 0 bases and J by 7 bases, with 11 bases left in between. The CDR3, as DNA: TGTGCCAGCAGCTTGGGGGGGGGAATCAATTCACCCCTCCACTTT. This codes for CASSLGGGINSPLHF. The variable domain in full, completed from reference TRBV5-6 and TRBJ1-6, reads DAGVTQSPTHLIKTRGQQVTLRCSPKSGHDTVSWYQQALGQGPQFIFQYYEEEERQRGNFPDRFSGHQFPNYSSELNVNALLLGDSALYLCASSLGGGINSPLHFGNGTRLTVT.

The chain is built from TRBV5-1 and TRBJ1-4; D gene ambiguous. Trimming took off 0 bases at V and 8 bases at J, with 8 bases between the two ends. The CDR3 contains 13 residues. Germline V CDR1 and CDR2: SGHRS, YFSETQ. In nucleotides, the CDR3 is TGCGCCAGCAGCTTGGATTTCGTAGAAAAACTGTTTTTT. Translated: CASSLDFVEKLFF.

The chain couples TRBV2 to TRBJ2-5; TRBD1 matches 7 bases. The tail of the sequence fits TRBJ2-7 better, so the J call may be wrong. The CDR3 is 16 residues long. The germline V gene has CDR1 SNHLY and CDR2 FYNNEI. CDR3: CASRTYDRAHQYEQYF. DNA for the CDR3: TGTGCCAGCAGGACGTATGACAGGGCCCACCAATACGAGCAGTACTTC.

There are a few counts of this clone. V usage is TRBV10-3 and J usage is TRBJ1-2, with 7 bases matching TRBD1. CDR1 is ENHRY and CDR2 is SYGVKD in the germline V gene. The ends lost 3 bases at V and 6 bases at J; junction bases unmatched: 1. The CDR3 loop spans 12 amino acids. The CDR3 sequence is CAISEDRDGYTF. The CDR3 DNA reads TGTGCCATCAGTGAAGACAGGGATGGCTACACCTTC.

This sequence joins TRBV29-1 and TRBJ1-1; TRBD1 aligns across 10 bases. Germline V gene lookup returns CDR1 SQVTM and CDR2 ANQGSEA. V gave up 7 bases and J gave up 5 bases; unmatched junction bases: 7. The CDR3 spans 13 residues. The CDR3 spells CSAWTGGGTEAFF. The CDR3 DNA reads TGCAGCGCTTGGACAGGGGGAGGGACTGAAGCTTTCTTT.

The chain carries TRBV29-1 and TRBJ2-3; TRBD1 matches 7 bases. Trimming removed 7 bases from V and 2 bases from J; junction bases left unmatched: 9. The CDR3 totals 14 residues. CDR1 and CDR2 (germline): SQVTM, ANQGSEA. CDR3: CSGGQAHSTDTQYF. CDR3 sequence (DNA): TGCAGCGGTGGACAGGCACATTCCACAGATACGCAGTATTTT.

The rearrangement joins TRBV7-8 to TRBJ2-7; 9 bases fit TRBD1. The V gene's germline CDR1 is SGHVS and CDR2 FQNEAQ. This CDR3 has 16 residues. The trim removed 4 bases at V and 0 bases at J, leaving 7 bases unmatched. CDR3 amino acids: CASSSGQGINSYEQYF. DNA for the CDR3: TGTGCCAGCAGCTCCGGACAGGGGATTAACTCCTACGAGCAGTACTTC.

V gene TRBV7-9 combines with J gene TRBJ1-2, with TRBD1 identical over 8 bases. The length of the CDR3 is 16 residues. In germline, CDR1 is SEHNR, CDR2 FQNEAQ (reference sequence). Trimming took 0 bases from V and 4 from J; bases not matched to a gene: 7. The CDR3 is CASSLASGGSGYGYTF. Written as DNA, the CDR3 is TGTGCCAGCAGCTTAGCCTCAGGGGGCTCAGGCTATGGCTACACCTTC.

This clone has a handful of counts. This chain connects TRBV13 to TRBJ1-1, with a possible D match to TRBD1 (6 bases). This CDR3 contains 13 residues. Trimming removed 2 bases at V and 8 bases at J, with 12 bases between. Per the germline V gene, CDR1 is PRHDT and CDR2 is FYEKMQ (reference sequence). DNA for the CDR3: TGTGCCAGCAGCTTACGCAGGGGCGCGGAAGCTTTCTTT. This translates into CASSLRRGAEAFF.

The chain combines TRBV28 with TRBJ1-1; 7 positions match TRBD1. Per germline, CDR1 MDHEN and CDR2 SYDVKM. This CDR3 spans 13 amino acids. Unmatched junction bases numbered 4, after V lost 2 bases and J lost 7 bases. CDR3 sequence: CASSLTGTVEAFF. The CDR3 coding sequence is TGTGCCAGCAGTTTAACCGGGACAGTTGAAGCTTTCTTT.

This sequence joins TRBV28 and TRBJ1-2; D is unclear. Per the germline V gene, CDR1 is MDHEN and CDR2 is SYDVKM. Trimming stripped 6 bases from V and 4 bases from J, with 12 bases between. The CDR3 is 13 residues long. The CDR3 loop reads CASRPDTIYGYTF. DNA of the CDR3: TGTGCCAGCAGGCCAGACACCATCTATGGCTACACCTTC.

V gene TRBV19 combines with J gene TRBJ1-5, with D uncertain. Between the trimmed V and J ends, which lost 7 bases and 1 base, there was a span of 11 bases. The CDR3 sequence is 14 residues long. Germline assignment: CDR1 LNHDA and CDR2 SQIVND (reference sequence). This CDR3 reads CASILTGSNQPQHF. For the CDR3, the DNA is TGTGCCAGTATTTTGACGGGAAGCAATCAGCCCCAGCATTTT.

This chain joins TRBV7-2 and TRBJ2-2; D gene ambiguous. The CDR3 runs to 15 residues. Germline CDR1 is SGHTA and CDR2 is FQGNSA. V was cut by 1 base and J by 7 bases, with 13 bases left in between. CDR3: CASSLVNTANGELFF. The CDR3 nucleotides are TGTGCCAGCAGCTTAGTCAACACAGCAAACGGGGAGCTGTTTTTT.

CDR3 sequence (DNA): TGTGCCAGCAGCGGATTCGGGACAGCTAACTATGGCTACACCTTC. As protein: CASSGFGTANYGYTF. The chain uses TRBV2 and TRBJ1-2, with 7 bases aligning to TRBD1. Per germline, CDR1 SNHLY and CDR2 FYNNEI. The CDR3 is made up of 15 amino acids. Trimming removed 6 bases from V and 0 bases from J; junction bases left unmatched: 7.

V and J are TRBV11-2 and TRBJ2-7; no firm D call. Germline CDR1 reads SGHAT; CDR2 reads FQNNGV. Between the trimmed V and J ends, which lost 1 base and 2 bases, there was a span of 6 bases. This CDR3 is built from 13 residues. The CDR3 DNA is TGTGCCAGCAGCTTAGGCCAGACCTACGAGCAGTACTTC. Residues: CASSLGQTYEQYF.

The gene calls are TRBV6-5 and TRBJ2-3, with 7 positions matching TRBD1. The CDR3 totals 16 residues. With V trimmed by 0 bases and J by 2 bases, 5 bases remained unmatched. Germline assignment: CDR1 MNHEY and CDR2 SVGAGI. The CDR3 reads CASSYSGDSNTDTQYF. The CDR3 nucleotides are TGTGCCAGCAGTTACTCGGGGGACAGCAACACAGATACGCAGTATTTT.

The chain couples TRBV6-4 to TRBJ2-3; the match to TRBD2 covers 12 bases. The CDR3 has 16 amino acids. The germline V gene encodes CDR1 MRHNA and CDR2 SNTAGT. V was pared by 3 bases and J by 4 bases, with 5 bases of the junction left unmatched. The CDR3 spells CASSDEASGGADTQYF. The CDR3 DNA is TGTGCCAGCAGTGATGAGGCTAGCGGGGGGGCAGATACGCAGTATTTT.

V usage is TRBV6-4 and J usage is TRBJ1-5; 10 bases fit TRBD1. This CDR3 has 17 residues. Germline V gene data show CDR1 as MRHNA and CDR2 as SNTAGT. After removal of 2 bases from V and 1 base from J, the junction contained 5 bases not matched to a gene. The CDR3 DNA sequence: TGTGCCAGCAGTGACGGGGAGGGACAGGGGAGCAATCAGCCCCAGCATTTT. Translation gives CASSDGEGQGSNQPQHF.

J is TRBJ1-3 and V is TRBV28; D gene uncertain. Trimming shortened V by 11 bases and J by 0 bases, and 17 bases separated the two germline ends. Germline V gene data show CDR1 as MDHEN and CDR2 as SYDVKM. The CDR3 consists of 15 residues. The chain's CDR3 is CASGVRGPSGNTIYF. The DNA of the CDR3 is TGTGCCTCCGGGGTACGTGGCCCCTCTGGAAACACCATATATTTT.

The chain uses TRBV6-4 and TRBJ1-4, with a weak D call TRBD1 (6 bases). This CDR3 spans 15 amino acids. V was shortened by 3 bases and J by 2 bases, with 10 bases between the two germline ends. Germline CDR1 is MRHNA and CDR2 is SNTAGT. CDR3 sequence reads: CASSELQGTNEKLFF. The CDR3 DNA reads TGTGCCAGCAGTGAACTGCAGGGGACTAATGAAAAACTGTTTTTT.

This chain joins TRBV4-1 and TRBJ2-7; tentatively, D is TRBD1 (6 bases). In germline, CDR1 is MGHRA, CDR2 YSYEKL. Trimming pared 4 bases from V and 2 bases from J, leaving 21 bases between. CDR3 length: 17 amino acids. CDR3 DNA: TGCGCCAGCAGCCGGGGGCAGGGAACTCCTTCGACCTACGAGCAGTACTTC. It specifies CASSRGQGTPSTYEQYF.

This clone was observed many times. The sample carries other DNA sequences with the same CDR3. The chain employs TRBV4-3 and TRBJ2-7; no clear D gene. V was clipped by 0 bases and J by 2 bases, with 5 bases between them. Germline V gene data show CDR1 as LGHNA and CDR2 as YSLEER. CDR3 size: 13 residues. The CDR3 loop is CASSQDLAYEQYF. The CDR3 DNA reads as TGCGCCAGCAGCCAAGACTTAGCCTACGAGCAGTACTTC.